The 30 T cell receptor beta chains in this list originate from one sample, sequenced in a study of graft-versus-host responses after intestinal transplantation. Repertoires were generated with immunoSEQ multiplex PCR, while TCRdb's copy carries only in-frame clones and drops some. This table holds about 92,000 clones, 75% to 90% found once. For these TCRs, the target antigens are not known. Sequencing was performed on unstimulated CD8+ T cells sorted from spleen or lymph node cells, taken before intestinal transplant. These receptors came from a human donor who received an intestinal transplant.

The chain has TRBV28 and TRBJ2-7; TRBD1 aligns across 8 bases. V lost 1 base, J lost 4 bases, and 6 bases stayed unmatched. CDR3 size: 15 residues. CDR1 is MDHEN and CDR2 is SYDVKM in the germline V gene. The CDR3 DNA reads TGTGCCAGCAGTTTATACCGGACAGGGAGGTACGAGCAGTACTTC. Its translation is CASSLYRTGRYEQYF.

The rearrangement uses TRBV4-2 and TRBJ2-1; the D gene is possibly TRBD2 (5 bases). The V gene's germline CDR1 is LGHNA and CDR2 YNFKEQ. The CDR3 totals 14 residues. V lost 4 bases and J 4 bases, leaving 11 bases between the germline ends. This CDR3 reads CASSRRHNYNEQFF. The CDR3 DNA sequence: TGTGCCAGCAGCCGGAGGCACAATTACAATGAGCAGTTCTTC.

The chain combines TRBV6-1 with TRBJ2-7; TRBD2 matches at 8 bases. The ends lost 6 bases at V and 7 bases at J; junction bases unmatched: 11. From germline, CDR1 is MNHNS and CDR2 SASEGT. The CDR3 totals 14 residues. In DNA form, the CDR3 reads TGTGCCAGCAGCCCGACTAGCGCCCTATTAGAGCAGTACTTC. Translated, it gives CASSPTSALLEQYF.

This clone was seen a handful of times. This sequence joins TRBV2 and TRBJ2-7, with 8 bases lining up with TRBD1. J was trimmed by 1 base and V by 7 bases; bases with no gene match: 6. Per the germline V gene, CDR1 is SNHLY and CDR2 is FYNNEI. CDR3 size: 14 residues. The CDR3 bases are TGTGCCAGCACCCCGGGACAGGATTCCTACGAGCAGTACTTC. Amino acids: CASTPGQDSYEQYF.

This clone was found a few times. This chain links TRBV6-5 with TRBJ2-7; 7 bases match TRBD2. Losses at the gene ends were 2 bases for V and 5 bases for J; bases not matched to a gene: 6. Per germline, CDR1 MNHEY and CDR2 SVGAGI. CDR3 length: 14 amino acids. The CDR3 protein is CASSYGRGMDEQYF. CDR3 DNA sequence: TGTGCCAGCAGTTACGGGCGGGGGATGGACGAGCAGTACTTC.

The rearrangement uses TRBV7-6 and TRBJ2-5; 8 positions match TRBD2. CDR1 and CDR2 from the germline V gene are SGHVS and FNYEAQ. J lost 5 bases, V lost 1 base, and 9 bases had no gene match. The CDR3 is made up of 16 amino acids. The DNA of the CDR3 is TGTGCCAGCAGCTTAGTTCAAGCGGGAGCGGTGGAGACCCAGTACTTC. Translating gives CASSLVQAGAVETQYF.

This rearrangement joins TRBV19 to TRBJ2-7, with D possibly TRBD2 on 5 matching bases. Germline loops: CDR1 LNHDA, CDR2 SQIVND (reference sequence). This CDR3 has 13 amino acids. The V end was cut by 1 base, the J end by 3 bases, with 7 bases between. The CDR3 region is CASSIGGFYEQYF. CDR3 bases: TGTGCCAGTAGTATAGGCGGGTTCTACGAGCAGTACTTC. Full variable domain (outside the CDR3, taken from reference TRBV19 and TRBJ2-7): DGGITQSPKYLFRKEGQNVTLSCEQNLNHDAMYWYRQDPGQGLRLIYYSQIVNDFQKGDIAEGYSVSREKKESFPLTVTSAQKNPTAFYLCASSIGGFYEQYFGPGTRLTVT.

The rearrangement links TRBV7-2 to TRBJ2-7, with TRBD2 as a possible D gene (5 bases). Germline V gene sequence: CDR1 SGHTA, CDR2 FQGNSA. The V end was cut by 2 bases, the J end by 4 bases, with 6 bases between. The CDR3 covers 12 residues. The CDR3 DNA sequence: TGTGCCAGCAGCTTAAGAGGGTACGAGCAGTACTTC. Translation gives CASSLRGYEQYF.

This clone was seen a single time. This CDR3 is CASSLGEYSNQPQHF. DNA for the CDR3: TGTGCCAGCAGCTTAGGAGAATATAGCAATCAGCCCCAGCATTTT. The chain has TRBV7-2 and TRBJ1-5; D not resolved. Germline V gives CDR1 SGHTA, CDR2 FQGNSA. V lost 1 base and J lost 0, with 7 bases in between. The CDR3 has 15 residues.

The DNA for the CDR3 is TGTGCCAGCAGTGGGGGACTAGCGTTAGAGCAGTACTTC. It yields the protein CASSGGLALEQYF. V usage is TRBV6-1 and J usage is TRBJ2-7; TRBD2 aligns across 10 bases. The V segment lost 4 bases and the J segment 7 bases; nucleotides outside the gene matches: 4. From germline, CDR1 is MNHNS and CDR2 SASEGT. The CDR3 extends over 13 amino acids.

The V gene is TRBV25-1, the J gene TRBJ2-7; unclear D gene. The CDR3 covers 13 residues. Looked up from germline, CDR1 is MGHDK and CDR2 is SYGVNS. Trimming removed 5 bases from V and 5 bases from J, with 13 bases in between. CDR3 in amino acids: CASSLGRLNEQYF. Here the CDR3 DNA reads TGTGCCAGCAGTCTAGGACGGTTGAACGAGCAGTACTTC.

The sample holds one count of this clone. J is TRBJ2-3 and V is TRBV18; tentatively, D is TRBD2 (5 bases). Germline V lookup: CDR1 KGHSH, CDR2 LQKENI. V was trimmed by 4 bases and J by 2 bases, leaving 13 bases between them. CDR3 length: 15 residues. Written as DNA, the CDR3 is TGTGCCAGCTCACAAAGCGGCGGCTCCACAGATACGCAGTATTTT. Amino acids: CASSQSGGSTDTQYF. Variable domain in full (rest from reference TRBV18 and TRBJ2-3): NAGVMQNPRHLVRRRGQEARLRCSPMKGHSHVYWYRQLPEEGLKFMVYLQKENIIDESGMPKERFSAEFPKEGPSILRIQQVVRGDSAAYFCASSQSGGSTDTQYFGPGTRLTVL.

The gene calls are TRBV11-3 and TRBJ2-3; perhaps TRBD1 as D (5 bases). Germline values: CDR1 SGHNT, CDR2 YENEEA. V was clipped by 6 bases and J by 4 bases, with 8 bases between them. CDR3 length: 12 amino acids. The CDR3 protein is CASSRGADTQYF. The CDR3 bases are TGTGCCAGCAGTAGGGGTGCAGATACGCAGTATTTT. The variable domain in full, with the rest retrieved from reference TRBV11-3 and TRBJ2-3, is EAGVVQSPRYKIIEKKQPVAFWCNPISGHNTLYWYLQNLGQGPELLIRYENEEAVDDSQLPKDRFSAERLKGVDSTLKIQPAELGDSAVYLCASSRGADTQYFGPGTRLTVL.

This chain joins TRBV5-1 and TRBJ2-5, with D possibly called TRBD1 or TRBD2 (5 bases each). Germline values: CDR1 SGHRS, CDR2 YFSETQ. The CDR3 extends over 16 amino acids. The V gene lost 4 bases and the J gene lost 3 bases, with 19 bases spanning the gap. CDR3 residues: CASSRGIDRLKETQYF. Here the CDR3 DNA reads TGCGCCAGCAGCCGGGGTATAGACAGACTTAAAGAGACCCAGTACTTC. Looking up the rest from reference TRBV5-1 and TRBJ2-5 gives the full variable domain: KAGVTQTPRYLIKTRGQQVTLSCSPISGHRSVSWYQQTPGQGLQFLFEYFSETQRNKGNFPGRFSGRQFSNSRSEMNVSTLELGDSALYLCASSRGIDRLKETQYFGPGTRLLVL.

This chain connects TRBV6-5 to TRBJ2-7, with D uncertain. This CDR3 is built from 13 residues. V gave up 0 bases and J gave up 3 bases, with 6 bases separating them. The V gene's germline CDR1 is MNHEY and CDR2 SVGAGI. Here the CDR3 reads CASSYSDNYEQYF. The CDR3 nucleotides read TGTGCCAGCAGTTACTCCGACAACTACGAGCAGTACTTC.

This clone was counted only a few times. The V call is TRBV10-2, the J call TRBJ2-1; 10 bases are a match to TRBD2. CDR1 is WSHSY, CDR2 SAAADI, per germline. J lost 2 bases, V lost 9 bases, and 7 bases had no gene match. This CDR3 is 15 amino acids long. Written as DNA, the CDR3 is TGCGCCAGTCGGAGCGGGGGGGGACCCTACAATGAGCAGTTCTTC. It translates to CASRSGGGPYNEQFF.

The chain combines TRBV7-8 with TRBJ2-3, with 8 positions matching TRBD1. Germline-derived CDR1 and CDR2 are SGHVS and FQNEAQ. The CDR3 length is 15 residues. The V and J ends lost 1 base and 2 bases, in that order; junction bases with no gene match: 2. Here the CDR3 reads CASSLGDRPTDTQYF. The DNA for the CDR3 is TGTGCCAGCAGCTTAGGGGACAGGCCCACAGATACGCAGTATTTT.

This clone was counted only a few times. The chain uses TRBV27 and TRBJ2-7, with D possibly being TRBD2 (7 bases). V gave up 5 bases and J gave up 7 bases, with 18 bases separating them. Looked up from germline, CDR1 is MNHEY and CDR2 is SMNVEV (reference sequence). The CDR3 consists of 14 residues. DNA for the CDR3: TGTGCCAGCAGTCCCTTAGGGGGGGTTCGGGAGCAGTACTTC. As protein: CASSPLGGVREQYF.

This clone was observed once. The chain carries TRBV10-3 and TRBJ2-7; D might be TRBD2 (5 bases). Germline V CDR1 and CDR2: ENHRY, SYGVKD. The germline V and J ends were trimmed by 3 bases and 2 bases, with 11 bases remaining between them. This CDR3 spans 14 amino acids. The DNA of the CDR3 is TGTGCCATCAGTGAAAGGACTCTTGCCTACGAGCAGTACTTC. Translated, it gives CAISERTLAYEQYF.

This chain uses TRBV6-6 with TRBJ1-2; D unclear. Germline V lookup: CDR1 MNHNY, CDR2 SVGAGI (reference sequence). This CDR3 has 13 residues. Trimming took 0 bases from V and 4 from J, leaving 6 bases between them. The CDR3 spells CASSYSTFYGYTF. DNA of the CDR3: TGTGCCAGCAGTTACTCGACCTTCTATGGCTACACCTTC.

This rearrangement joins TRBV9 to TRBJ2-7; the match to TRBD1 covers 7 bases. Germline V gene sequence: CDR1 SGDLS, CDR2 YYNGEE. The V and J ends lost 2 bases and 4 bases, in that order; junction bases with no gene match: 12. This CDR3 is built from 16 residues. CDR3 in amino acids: CASSVVRGRFWYEQYF. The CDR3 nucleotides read TGTGCCAGCAGCGTCGTAAGGGGGCGTTTTTGGTACGAGCAGTACTTC. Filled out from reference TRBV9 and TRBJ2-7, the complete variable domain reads DSGVTQTPKHLITATGQRVTLRCSPRSGDLSVYWYQQSLDQGLQFLIQYYNGEERAKGNILERFSAQQFPDLHSELNLSSLELGDSALYFCASSVVRGRFWYEQYFGPGTRLTVT.

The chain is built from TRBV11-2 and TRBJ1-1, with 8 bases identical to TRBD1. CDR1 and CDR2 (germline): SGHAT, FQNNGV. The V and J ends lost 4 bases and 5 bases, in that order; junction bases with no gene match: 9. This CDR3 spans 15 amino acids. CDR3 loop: CASSWTGRLGTEAFF. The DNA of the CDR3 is TGTGCCAGCAGCTGGACAGGGAGACTGGGGACTGAAGCTTTCTTT.

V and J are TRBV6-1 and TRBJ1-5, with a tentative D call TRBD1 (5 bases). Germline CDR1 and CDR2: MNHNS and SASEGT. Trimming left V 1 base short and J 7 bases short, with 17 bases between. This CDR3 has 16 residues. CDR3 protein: CASSEDGATAIQPQHF. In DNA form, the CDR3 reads TGTGCCAGCAGTGAAGACGGGGCGACAGCTATACAGCCCCAGCATTTT.

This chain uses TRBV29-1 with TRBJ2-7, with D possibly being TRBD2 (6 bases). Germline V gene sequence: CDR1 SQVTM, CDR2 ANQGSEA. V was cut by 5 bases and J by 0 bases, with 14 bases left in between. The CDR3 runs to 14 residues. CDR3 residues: CSVRGGLFSYEQYF. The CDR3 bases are TGCAGCGTTCGGGGAGGATTATTCTCCTACGAGCAGTACTTC.

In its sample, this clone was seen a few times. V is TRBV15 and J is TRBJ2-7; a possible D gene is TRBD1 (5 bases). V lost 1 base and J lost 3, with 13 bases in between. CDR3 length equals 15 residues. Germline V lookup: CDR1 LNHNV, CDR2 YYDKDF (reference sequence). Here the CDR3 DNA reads TGTGCCACCAGCAGAGTAAGGGGTCCCGACTACGAGCAGTACTTC. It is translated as CATSRVRGPDYEQYF.

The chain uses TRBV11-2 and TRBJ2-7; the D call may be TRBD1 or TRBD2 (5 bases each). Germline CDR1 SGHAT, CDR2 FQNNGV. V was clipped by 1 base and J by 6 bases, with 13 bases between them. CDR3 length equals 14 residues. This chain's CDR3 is CASSLGDAWSEQYF. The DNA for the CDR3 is TGTGCCAGCAGCTTAGGGGACGCTTGGAGCGAGCAGTACTTC.

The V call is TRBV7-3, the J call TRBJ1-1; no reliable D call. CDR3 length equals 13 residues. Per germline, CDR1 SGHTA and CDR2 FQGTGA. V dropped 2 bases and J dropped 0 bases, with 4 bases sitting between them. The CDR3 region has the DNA TGTGCCAGCAGCTTAGTGGTGAACACTGAAGCTTTCTTT. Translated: CASSLVVNTEAFF.

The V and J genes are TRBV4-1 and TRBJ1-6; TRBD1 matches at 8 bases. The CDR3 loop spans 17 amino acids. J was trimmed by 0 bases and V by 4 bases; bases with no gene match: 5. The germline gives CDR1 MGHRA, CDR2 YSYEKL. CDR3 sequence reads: CASSPGQVASYNSPLHF. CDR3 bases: TGCGCCAGCAGCCCGGGACAGGTCGCCTCCTATAATTCACCCCTCCACTTT.

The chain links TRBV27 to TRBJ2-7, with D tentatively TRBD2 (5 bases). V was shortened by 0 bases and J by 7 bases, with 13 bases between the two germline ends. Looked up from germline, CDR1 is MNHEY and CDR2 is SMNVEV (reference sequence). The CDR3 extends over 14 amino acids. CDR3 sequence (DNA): TGTGCCAGCAGTTTATCGAGGGATGGTGGGGAGCAGTACTTC. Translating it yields CASSLSRDGGEQYF.

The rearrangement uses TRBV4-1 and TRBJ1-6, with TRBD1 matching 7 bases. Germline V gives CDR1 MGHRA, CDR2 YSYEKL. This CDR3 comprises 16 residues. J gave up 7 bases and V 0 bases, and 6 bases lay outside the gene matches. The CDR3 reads CASSQDTGQRNSPLHF. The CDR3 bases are TGCGCCAGCAGCCAAGATACGGGACAGAGAAATTCACCCCTCCACTTT.